The sequence of this T cell receptor beta chain was determined in a study of T-cell reconstitution after alpha-beta-depleted transplantation in children. Unique molecular identifiers were used to barcode this TCRbeta library. One entry per CDR3 protein results from TCRdb running MiXCR on the PCR reads. The sample lists a few hundred thousand distinct CDR3 sequences, about 26% occurring once. Trimming removed 3 bases at V and 1 base at J, with 9 bases between. This CDR3 region has 13 residues. The V gene's germline CDR1 is SQVTM and CDR2 ANQGSEA. In regard to this clonotype: Antigen unknown.

The study's findings and limits: Several hundred graft clones that had expanded were reportedly the source of alpha-beta T cells about two months after transplant. Once a year had passed after transplant, T-cell counts and diversity came mostly from newly produced T cells.

This specimen consisted of PBMCs, obtained before TCRalphabeta/CD19-depleted stem cell transplant. The gene calls are TRBV29-1 and TRBJ2-5; D is possibly TRBD1 (5 bases). The receptor comes from a girl aged 2 to 10 with Fanconi anemia, due to receive a stem cell transplant. This CDR3 is CSVDPDSQETQYF. CDR3 nucleotides: TGCAGCGTTGACCCCGACAGCCAAGAGACCCAGTACTTC.